The 11 T cell receptor beta chains given below trace back to one sample, sequenced in a study of blood T cell repertoires in COVID-19. The repertoire was sequenced with immunoSEQ multiplex PCR; TCRdb's copy has only in-frame clones and lacks some. The sample yields 410,000 or so clones, 89% seen once. The sequencing input was peripheral blood. The receptors were sampled from a woman aged 40 to 50 with COVID-19, enrolled during active disease.

A word on this clone: Other DNA sequences within the sample encode an identical CDR3. This chain uses TRBV9 with TRBJ1-6; no clear D gene. The V and J ends lost 3 bases and 0 bases respectively, with 10 bases between them. CDR3 length: 16 residues. Germline CDR1 and CDR2: SGDLS and YYNGEE. The CDR3 loop reads CASSARGSSYNSPLHF. The CDR3 DNA reads as TGTGCCAGCAGCGCTCGAGGGAGCTCCTATAATTCACCCCTCCACTTT.

CDR3 sequence reads: CASSYSGGFSYEQYF. Written as DNA, the CDR3 is TGTGCCAGCAGTTACTCGGGGGGTTTCTCCTACGAGCAGTACTTC. The chain combines TRBV6-5 with TRBJ2-7; D is perhaps TRBD2 (6 bases). The germline CDR1 and CDR2 sequences are MNHEY and SVGAGI. The V end was cut by 0 bases, the J end by 0 bases, with 9 bases between. CDR3 size: 15 residues.

The V gene is TRBV3-1 (or the pseudogene TRBV3-2), the J gene TRBJ2-5, with D unclear. The CDR3 loop spans 12 amino acids. CDR1 and CDR2 (germline): LGHDT, YNNKEL (reference sequence). Deletions cut 0 bases from V and 6 bases from J, with 5 bases between. In DNA form, the CDR3 reads TGTGCCAGCAGCCAAGAGGAGCAGACCCAGTACTTC. Its translation: CASSQEEQTQYF.

This sequence joins TRBV2 and TRBJ2-1; D not resolved. Trimming took off 2 bases at V and 0 bases at J, with 14 bases between the two ends. The germline CDR1 and CDR2 sequences are SNHLY and FYNNEI. The CDR3 runs to 17 residues. This CDR3 reads CASSESIIPSSYNEQFF. The CDR3 coding sequence is TGTGCCAGCAGTGAAAGTATAATTCCCAGCTCCTACAATGAGCAGTTCTTC.

The chain joins TRBV6-4 to TRBJ2-1; 9 positions match TRBD1. This CDR3 is 15 amino acids long. Trimming took 2 bases from V and 8 from J; bases not matched to a gene: 7. Germline V lookup: CDR1 MRHNA, CDR2 SNTAGT. The CDR3 DNA follows: TGTGCCAGCAGTGACCACCCGGACAGGGGTCATGAGCAGTTCTTC. This codes for CASSDHPDRGHEQFF.

The chain uses TRBV28 and TRBJ2-7, with a possible D match to TRBD1 (5 bases). Trimming removed 6 bases at V and 3 bases at J, with 18 bases between. This CDR3 comprises 15 residues. The germline V gene encodes CDR1 MDHEN and CDR2 SYDVKM. DNA of the CDR3: TGTGCCAGCAGCTTAGGGGCAGCTACTAACTACGAGCAGTACTTC. Its translation: CASSLGAATNYEQYF.

The rearrangement uses TRBV15 and TRBJ1-3, with TRBD1 matching over 8 bases. There are 16 residues in the CDR3. Trimming took 4 bases from V and 3 from J; bases not matched to a gene: 8. Germline CDR1 is LNHNV and CDR2 is YYDKDF (reference sequence). As DNA, the CDR3 is TGTGCCACCAGCACCAGACAGGGGTTGTTTGGAAACACCATATATTTT. Protein: CATSTRQGLFGNTIYF.

The chain joins TRBV7-9 to TRBJ1-4; 9 nucleotides match TRBD1. The CDR3 has 13 amino acids. Losses at the gene ends were 11 bases for V and 8 bases for J; bases not matched to a gene: 9. Germline CDR1 SEHNR, CDR2 FQNEAQ (reference sequence). DNA for the CDR3: TGTGCCGCCGCCCGGGACAGGGACGAAAAACTGTTTTTT. Translating it yields CAAARDRDEKLFF. Complete variable domain (other parts from reference TRBV7-9 and TRBJ1-4): DTGVSQNPRHKITKRGQNVTFRCDPISEHNRLYWYRQTLGQGPEFLTYFQNEAQLEKSRLLSDRFSAERPKGSFSTLEIQRTEQGDSAMYLCAAARDRDEKLFFGSGTQLSVL.

The genes are TRBV5-4 and TRBJ2-7, with TRBD1 identical over 8 bases. CDR1 and CDR2 from the germline V gene are SGHNT and YYREEE (reference sequence). This CDR3 is built from 15 residues. V trimming: 4 bases; J trimming: 0 bases; junction bases outside the gene matches: 6. CDR3 DNA sequence: TGTGCCAGCAGCCCGGGGACAGGATACTCCTACGAGCAGTACTTC. Translating it yields CASSPGTGYSYEQYF.

The chain uses TRBV5-4 and TRBJ2-7, with TRBD1 matching 9 bases. J lost 6 bases, V lost 2 bases, and 12 bases had no gene match. The CDR3 is 16 amino acids. In germline, CDR1 is SGHNT, CDR2 YYREEE (reference sequence). The CDR3 coding sequence is TGTGCCAGCAGCTTACTCGGGACAGGGTCAACAGGCGAGCAGTACTTC. Encoded protein: CASSLLGTGSTGEQYF. Drawing the rest from reference TRBV5-4 and TRBJ2-7, the complete variable domain is ETGVTQSPTHLIKTRGQQVTLRCSSQSGHNTVSWYQQALGQGPQFIFQYYREEENGRGNFPPRFSGLQFPNYSSELNVNALELDDSALYLCASSLLGTGSTGEQYFGPGTRLTVT.

This CDR3 is CASSQDPGPISYEQYF. The DNA of the CDR3 is TGCGCCAGCAGCCAAGATCCAGGGCCTATCTCCTACGAGCAGTACTTC. This chain joins TRBV4-1 and TRBJ2-7; tentatively, D is TRBD1 (5 bases). V dropped 0 bases and J dropped 0 bases, with 12 bases sitting between them. Germline assignment: CDR1 MGHRA and CDR2 YSYEKL. The CDR3 has 16 amino acids.